The clone carrying this T cell receptor (beta chain) was seen a few times. The entry originates in a study of blood T cells in healthy people across ages. The V and J ends lost 4 bases and 4 bases respectively, with 16 bases between them. The CDR3 spans 15 residues. PCR was performed a second time for about 7 to 12 cycles using a sample-barcoded 5' primer and a J-beta primer mix. Each CDR3 protein is one row after TCRdb ran MiXCR on the 5' RACE reads. This table holds around 500,000 distinct CDR3 sequences, more than 45% found once. The receptor comes from an elderly man in good health. Sample: blood. The chain recombines TRBV12-3 or TRBV12-4 with TRBJ1-2; a weak D match, TRBD1 (5 bases). Here the CDR3 reads CASSSREGGIYGYTF. The CDR3 bases are TGTGCCAGCAGTTCCAGGGAAGGCGGTATCTATGGCTACACCTTC.